A single sample gave rise to the 5 T cell receptor beta chains below, sequenced in a study of cytomegalovirus exposure and HLA in healthy donors. PCR employed 60 Vbeta and 13 Jbeta primers. Some clones are missing from TCRdb's copy, which holds only in-frame ones; the method was immunoSEQ multiplex PCR. The sample totals 100,000 to 150,000 clones; its top ten clones hold over 1.5%. Sequenced material: PBMCs. These receptors were collected from a woman between 35 and 50 years old in good health and CMV-seropositive.

The DNA of the CDR3 is TGCGCCAGCAGACCTGGACAGGCCGGCTACGAGCAGTACTTC. This translates into CASRPGQAGYEQYF. The genes are TRBV5-1 and TRBJ2-7; 7 bases are shared with TRBD1. CDR1 is SGHRS and CDR2 is YFSETQ in the germline V gene. The CDR3 sequence is 14 residues long. The V segment lost 5 bases and the J segment 3 bases; nucleotides outside the gene matches: 8.

This chain links TRBV5-4 with TRBJ2-2; 7 positions match TRBD1. Trimming removed 4 bases from V and 4 bases from J; junction bases left unmatched: 4. Germline CDR1 reads SGHNT; CDR2 reads YYREEE (reference sequence). The CDR3 length is 14 residues. The CDR3 region is CASSQGQRTGELFF. The CDR3 DNA is TGTGCCAGCAGCCAGGGACAGCGCACCGGGGAGCTGTTTTTT.

The rearrangement uses TRBV2 and TRBJ2-7; D perhaps matches TRBD2 (5 bases). V dropped 4 bases and J dropped 0 bases, with 10 bases sitting between them. This CDR3 has 14 amino acids. From germline, CDR1 is SNHLY and CDR2 FYNNEI. CDR3 loop: CASSGLRDSYEQYF. The CDR3 nucleotides read TGTGCCAGCAGTGGATTGAGGGACTCCTACGAGCAGTACTTC.

The chain couples TRBV4-1 to TRBJ1-2, with 10 bases aligning to TRBD1. There are 16 residues in the CDR3. CDR1 is MGHRA and CDR2 is YSYEKL in the germline V gene. Germline trimming cut 8 bases from V and 0 bases from J; bases unmatched to any gene: 9. CDR3 amino acids: CASGPGTGEANYGYTF. The CDR3 region has the DNA TGCGCCAGCGGACCCGGGACAGGGGAAGCTAACTATGGCTACACCTTC.

This rearrangement joins TRBV27 to TRBJ1-2; D possibly corresponds to TRBD1 (5 bases). The CDR3 runs 13 residues. V was cut by 6 bases and J by 8 bases, with 16 bases left in between. Germline V CDR1 and CDR2: MNHEY, SMNVEV (reference sequence). The CDR3 region has the DNA TGTGCCAGCAGATCCGCAGGGCCCAGCGGCTACACCTTC. It codes for CASRSAGPSGYTF.